This paragraph covers one TCR beta chain sequence. Its antigen is not identified. The data are from a study of CD8 T cells in ankylosing spondylitis. General observations from the study: A motif in TCR beta, a set of fewer than ten highly homologous variants, appeared characteristic of ankylosing spondylitis blood. Disease-linked clones were CD8+ and relatively rare in peripheral blood. A number of the motif variants had already been described in reactive arthritis synovial fluid and blood. Matched ankylosing spondylitis synovial fluid reportedly showed significant enrichment of disease-linked clones.

The CDR3 has 15 amino acids. Germline lookup yields CDR1 MDHEN and CDR2 SYDVKM. Between the trimmed V and J ends, which lost 1 base and 2 bases, there was a span of 11 bases. Libraries of TCR beta came from quantitative 5'-RACE with molecular barcodes. TCRdb re-called the 5' RACE reads through MiXCR, storing one row per CDR3 protein. The repertoire includes 700,000 to 1,000,000 distinct CDR3 sequences, 10% to 15% of them detected once, and roughly 0.51% sits in the top ten. The sequence was collected from a male donor with ankylosing spondylitis. This sequence joins TRBV28 and TRBJ2-5; D is undetermined. The specimen sequenced was blood, either unsorted or a sorted T cell fraction (not recorded which). This CDR3 reads CASSLFTTAQETQYF. CDR3 DNA: TGTGCCAGCAGTTTATTTACGACGGCGCAAGAGACCCAGTACTTC.